Shown below are 28 T cell receptor beta chains from a single sample sequenced in a study of memory CD4+ T cells and cytomegalovirus serostatus. The sort gate was single viable CD3+CD4+CD8-CD45RO+ cells for memory CD4+ T cells. Clones were sequenced by immunoSEQ multiplex PCR, and TCRdb holds only the in-frame ones, with some missing. The table lists 52,000 or so clones, around 81% of them singletons. The sample was memory CD4+ T cells from blood. The receptors were sampled from an adult in good health and CMV-seronegative.

The chain links TRBV5-1 to TRBJ2-7; D perhaps matches TRBD1 (5 bases). V was trimmed by 0 bases and J by 3 bases, leaving 10 bases between them. The germline V gene encodes CDR1 SGHRS and CDR2 YFSETQ. This CDR3 has 14 residues. CDR3: CASSLADRNYEQYF. The DNA for the CDR3 is TGCGCCAGCAGCTTGGCCGACAGAAACTACGAGCAGTACTTC.

The V call is TRBV19, the J call TRBJ2-2, with 10 bases aligning to TRBD1. The CDR3 totals 16 residues. With 4 bases clipped from V and 7 bases from J, the junction kept 9 bases outside the gene matches. Germline V gene lookup returns CDR1 LNHDA and CDR2 SQIVND (reference sequence). CDR3 sequence (DNA): TGTGCCAGTAGTACGACAGGGGGCGCGAAGGGCGGGGAGCTGTTTTTT. Translated: CASSTTGGAKGGELFF. Full variable domain (missing parts from reference TRBV19 and TRBJ2-2): DGGITQSPKYLFRKEGQNVTLSCEQNLNHDAMYWYRQDPGQGLRLIYYSQIVNDFQKGDIAEGYSVSREKKESFPLTVTSAQKNPTAFYLCASSTTGGAKGGELFFGEGSRLTVL.

The genes are TRBV2 and TRBJ2-7, with no clear D. The length of the CDR3 is 11 residues. Trimming shortened V by 6 bases and J by 4 bases, and 7 bases separated the two germline ends. The germline V gene has CDR1 SNHLY and CDR2 FYNNEI. CDR3 coding DNA: TGTGCCAGCAGCCTGATATACGAGCAGTACTTC. It yields the protein CASSLIYEQYF.

This chain uses TRBV4-2 with TRBJ1-2; D might be TRBD1 (5 bases). CDR1 is LGHNA, CDR2 YNFKEQ, per germline. Trimming removed 6 bases at V and 7 bases at J, with 15 bases between. CDR3 length equals 13 residues. In nucleotides, the CDR3 is TGTGCCAGCAGGCCTCCAGGGTTGGCTGGCTACACCTTC. Its protein product is CASRPPGLAGYTF.

The chain has TRBV19 and TRBJ2-1, with no clear D. This CDR3 is built from 15 residues. Germline V gene data show CDR1 as LNHDA and CDR2 as SQIVND (reference sequence). V lost 1 base, J lost 0 bases, and 7 bases lay in between. The CDR3 loop is CASSIGGFSYNEQFF. CDR3 in DNA: TGTGCCAGTAGTATAGGGGGATTCTCCTACAATGAGCAGTTCTTC.

This chain links TRBV6-1 with TRBJ2-1; no definite D call. The CDR3 is 13 residues long. V was trimmed by 5 bases and J by 6 bases, leaving 11 bases between them. CDR1 is MNHNS and CDR2 is SASEGT in the germline V gene. This CDR3 is CASSHTTANEQFF. The CDR3 nucleotides are TGTGCCAGCAGTCACACGACTGCCAATGAGCAGTTCTTC.

This rearrangement joins TRBV9 to TRBJ2-3, with D uncertain. The CDR3 runs 15 residues. Germline lookup yields CDR1 SGDLS and CDR2 YYNGEE. The V gene lost 0 bases and the J gene lost 0 bases, with 8 bases spanning the gap. In DNA, the CDR3 is TGTGCCAGCAGCGTAGTTGGGTGGAGCACAGATACGCAGTATTTT. Amino acid sequence: CASSVVGWSTDTQYF.

The genes are TRBV5-6 and TRBJ2-6; 8 nucleotides align to TRBD1. There are 16 residues in the CDR3. Looked up from germline, CDR1 is SGHDT and CDR2 is YYEEEE. The V gene end was trimmed by 8 bases and the J gene end by 0 bases; junction bases not matched to a gene: 7. The CDR3 protein is CASPGQGRSGANVLTF. The DNA for the CDR3 is TGTGCCAGTCCCGGACAGGGACGCTCTGGGGCCAACGTCCTGACTTTC.

CDR3 region: CASSRTGVDTEAFF. CDR3 nucleotides: TGTGCCAGTAGTAGGACAGGGGTGGACACTGAAGCTTTCTTT. The J gene is TRBJ1-1, the V gene TRBV19; 9 nucleotides match TRBD1. The CDR3 is made up of 14 amino acids. J was trimmed by 3 bases and V by 4 bases; bases with no gene match: 3. Germline CDR1 is LNHDA and CDR2 is SQIVND (reference sequence).

This chain connects TRBV27 to TRBJ1-2; tentative D call: TRBD1 (6 bases). V lost 6 bases to trimming and J lost 2 bases, with 16 bases between them. Germline CDR1 is MNHEY and CDR2 is SMNVEV (reference sequence). The CDR3 is 15 amino acids. The CDR3 sequence is CASSPMRTANYGYTF. The CDR3 bases are TGTGCCAGCAGCCCAATGCGGACAGCCAACTATGGCTACACCTTC.

This sequence joins TRBV18 and TRBJ2-1; the D gene is possibly TRBD1 (6 bases). Germline assignment: CDR1 KGHSH and CDR2 LQKENI. The V gene lost 6 bases and the J gene lost 6 bases, with 21 bases spanning the gap. CDR3 length equals 16 residues. The CDR3 loop is CASSRQRQGSANEQFF. The CDR3 DNA reads TGTGCCAGCTCCCGCCAAAGGCAGGGGTCGGCCAATGAGCAGTTCTTC.

This rearrangement joins TRBV7-2 to TRBJ2-7, with D uncertain. The CDR3 contains 12 residues. V lost 2 bases to trimming and J lost 5 bases, with 7 bases between them. Germline V CDR1 and CDR2: SGHTA, FQGNSA. The CDR3 is CASSLNRDEQYF. The CDR3 DNA reads TGTGCCAGCAGCTTAAATCGAGACGAGCAGTACTTC.

The DNA of the CDR3 is TGCGCCAGCAGCCAACCCGGGACAGGGGCTTTTTATGGCTACACCTTC. This encodes CASSQPGTGAFYGYTF. This rearrangement joins TRBV4-3 to TRBJ1-2; TRBD1 matches 10 bases. With V trimmed by 2 bases and J by 5 bases, 8 bases remained unmatched. The CDR3 is made up of 16 amino acids. The V gene's germline CDR1 is LGHNA and CDR2 YSLEER.

V usage is TRBV9 and J usage is TRBJ2-1, with D hard to call. Per germline, CDR1 SGDLS and CDR2 YYNGEE. The CDR3 extends over 14 amino acids. V shed 4 bases and J shed 3 bases, with 11 bases lying between them. CDR3 DNA sequence: TGTGCCAGCAGCTACGGTCAGGTCTACAATGAGCAGTTCTTC. Translated, it gives CASSYGQVYNEQFF.

V gene TRBV19 combines with J gene TRBJ2-2; 7 positions match TRBD2. J lost 4 bases, V lost 3 bases, and 11 bases had no gene match. Per the germline V gene, CDR1 is LNHDA and CDR2 is SQIVND (reference sequence). This CDR3 spans 17 amino acids. The CDR3 spells CASSISPFGRITGELFF. CDR3 in DNA: TGTGCCAGTAGTATTTCCCCCTTCGGGAGGATCACCGGGGAGCTGTTTTTT.

The chain is built from TRBV5-1 and TRBJ2-1; D uncertain. Trimming took 0 bases from V and 8 from J, leaving 12 bases between them. Germline CDR1 is SGHRS and CDR2 is YFSETQ. The CDR3 loop spans 14 amino acids. Written as DNA, the CDR3 is TGCGCCAGCAGCTTGGTCACACGAGGCGATGAGCAGTTCTTC. Amino acids: CASSLVTRGDEQFF.

CDR3 amino acids: CASSRMGQLRAEAFF. Here the CDR3 DNA reads TGTGCCAGCAGCCGCATGGGACAGCTAAGGGCCGAAGCTTTCTTT. The chain carries TRBV11-1 and TRBJ1-1; 7 nucleotides align to TRBD1. Germline V gene lookup returns CDR1 SGHAT and CDR2 FQDESV (reference sequence). V trimming: 5 bases; J trimming: 8 bases; junction bases outside the gene matches: 14. The CDR3 sequence is 15 residues long.

V usage is TRBV30 and J usage is TRBJ2-7; 8 nucleotides align to TRBD1. Germline V gene sequence: CDR1 GTSNPN, CDR2 SVGIG (reference sequence). V lost 4 bases, J lost 4 bases, and 9 bases stayed unmatched. CDR3 size: 14 residues. The CDR3 region has the DNA TGTGCCTGGAAACGGACAGGGCCATGGTACGAGCAGTACTTC. Translating it yields CAWKRTGPWYEQYF.

CDR3 loop: CASSQLGQNTEAFF. The CDR3 region has the DNA TGTGCCAGCAGCCAACTCGGACAGAACACTGAAGCTTTCTTT. The V and J genes are TRBV14 and TRBJ1-1; TRBD1 is a possible D gene (5 bases). V was trimmed by 2 bases and J by 1 base, leaving 8 bases between them. Germline CDR1 and CDR2: SGHDN and FVKESK. The CDR3 totals 14 residues. The full variable domain, in which reference TRBV14 and TRBJ1-1 provide the parts outside the CDR3, is EAGVTQFPSHSVIEKGQTVTLRCDPISGHDNLYWYRRVMGKEIKFLLHFVKESKQDESGMPNNRFLAERTGGTYSTLKVQPAELEDSGVYFCASSQLGQNTEAFFGQGTRLTVV.

The J gene is TRBJ2-7, the V gene TRBV11-2; D remains unclear. Germline V CDR1 and CDR2: SGHAT, FQNNGV. V lost 1 base and J 2 bases, leaving 6 bases between the germline ends. This CDR3 is built from 13 residues. This chain's CDR3 is CASSLGRTYEQYF. The DNA for the CDR3 is TGTGCCAGCAGCTTAGGCAGGACCTACGAGCAGTACTTC.

The J gene is TRBJ2-1, the V gene TRBV7-2; 10 bases map to TRBD2. The V and J ends lost 5 bases and 3 bases, in that order; junction bases with no gene match: 7. Germline lookup yields CDR1 SGHTA and CDR2 FQGNSA. This CDR3 is 16 amino acids long. CDR3 in amino acids: CASSAIGLADYNEQFF. The CDR3 DNA reads TGTGCCAGCAGCGCGATAGGACTAGCGGACTACAATGAGCAGTTCTTC. The full variable domain, its missing parts supplied by reference TRBV7-2 and TRBJ2-1, is GAGVSQSPSNKVTEKGKDVELRCDPISGHTALYWYRQSLGQGLEFLIYFQGNSAPDKSGLPSDRFSAERTGGSVSTLTIQRTQQEDSAVYLCASSAIGLADYNEQFFGPGTRLTVL.

J is TRBJ2-6 and V is TRBV19, with D unclear. The CDR3 is made up of 15 amino acids. With 11 bases removed from V and 0 bases from J, the gap between germline ends came to 14 bases. Per the germline V gene, CDR1 is LNHDA and CDR2 is SQIVND (reference sequence). The CDR3: CAGGRTHSGANVLTF. CDR3 sequence (DNA): TGTGCCGGCGGCCGCACACACTCTGGGGCCAACGTCCTGACTTTC.

The chain joins TRBV2 to TRBJ2-1, with D possibly being TRBD1 or TRBD2 (5 bases each). This CDR3 has 15 amino acids. The V gene's germline CDR1 is SNHLY and CDR2 FYNNEI. The V gene lost 7 bases and the J gene lost 10 bases, with 23 bases spanning the gap. As DNA, the CDR3 is TGTGCCAGCATCCCGGACACTCCCCTCGCGGGCGAGCAGTTCTTC. This encodes CASIPDTPLAGEQFF.

This chain connects TRBV7-9 to TRBJ2-1; 9 positions agree with TRBD1. Germline assignment: CDR1 SEHNR and CDR2 FQNEAQ (reference sequence). CDR3 size: 15 residues. V trimming: 2 bases; J trimming: 5 bases; junction bases outside the gene matches: 4. The CDR3 sequence is CASSLSGTGHNEQFF. CDR3 coding DNA: TGTGCCAGCAGCTTATCCGGGACAGGGCACAATGAGCAGTTCTTC.

The V and J genes are TRBV7-6 and TRBJ2-7; 7 bases are shared with TRBD1. V lost 3 bases and J lost 4; bases outside the gene matches: 6. The V gene's germline CDR1 is SGHVS and CDR2 FNYEAQ. The CDR3 has 14 residues. CDR3 protein: CASSFQTGNYEQYF. CDR3 nucleotide sequence: TGTGCCAGCAGCTTCCAGACAGGGAATTACGAGCAGTACTTC.

This chain uses TRBV18 with TRBJ2-5; 11 positions agree with TRBD2. Germline values: CDR1 KGHSH, CDR2 LQKENI. The CDR3 sequence is 17 residues long. Trimming cost V 1 base and J 4 bases; bases outside gene matches: 8. In DNA, the CDR3 is TGTGCCAGCTCACCACAGATTAGCGGGAGGGCCCGAGAGACCCAGTACTTC. Translated, it gives CASSPQISGRARETQYF.

The CDR3 reads CASSMGLYEAFF. Here the CDR3 DNA reads TGTGCCAGCAGTATGGGCCTATATGAAGCTTTCTTT. The chain is built from TRBV28 and TRBJ1-1; unclear D gene. Deletions cut 5 bases from V and 7 bases from J, with 11 bases between. Germline CDR1 MDHEN, CDR2 SYDVKM. The CDR3 length is 12 residues.

The chain is built from TRBV11-2 and TRBJ2-7, with 10 bases aligning to TRBD1. V shed 5 bases, J shed 0 bases, and the junction held 7 bases outside the gene matches. The CDR3 runs to 16 residues. The germline CDR1 and CDR2 sequences are SGHAT and FQNNGV. The CDR3 nucleotides read TGTGCCAGCAGCCATAGACAGGGGGCGGGCTCCTACGAGCAGTACTTC. Its translation: CASSHRQGAGSYEQYF.